This TCR beta chain came from a study of regulatory T cells in long-lasting Graves disease. Trimming removed 7 bases from V and 3 bases from J; junction bases left unmatched: 6. The CDR3 spans 13 residues. Looked up from germline, CDR1 is SQVTM and CDR2 is ANQGSEA. This sample's time point: newly diagnosed GD, antithyroid drugs for less than 3 months. Construction of the TCR library relied on RNA isolated from PBMCs. Libraries of TCR beta came from iRepertoire HTBI primers plus Arm-PCR of CDR3 regions. TCRdb fed the multiplex PCR reads into MiXCR, producing one record per CDR3 protein. The sample gives 420,000 or so distinct CDR3 sequences, about 15% of which show up once; 23% is in the top ten. The sample also formed part of further work on T cells in Graves' hyperthyroidism and ophthalmopathy.

The source is a woman under 30 with Graves disease. The chain is built from TRBV29-1 and TRBJ1-1, with 9 bases identical to TRBD1. Sequencing used peripheral blood mononuclear cells (PBMCs), obtained at new diagnosis, from a patient treated with antithyroid drugs. CDR3 coding DNA: TGCAGCGGCCAACAGGGGGCTTACACTGAAGCTTTCTTT. Amino acid sequence: CSGQQGAYTEAFF.